This T cell receptor (beta chain) was sequenced during a study of regulatory T cells in long-lasting Graves disease. TCR beta libraries were built with iRepertoire HTBI primers and Arm-PCR of CDR3 regions. TCRdb recomputed calls from the multiplex PCR reads with MiXCR, one row per CDR3 protein. The sample yields over 500,000 distinct CDR3 sequences, approximately 15% seen once. The time point was: newly diagnosed GD, antithyroid drugs for less than 3 months. Extracted RNA from PBMCs served as the source of the TCR library. American Thyroid Association guidelines defined Graves' disease diagnosis. Many counts were recorded for this clonotype. These data also formed part of another study, on T cells in Graves' hyperthyroidism and ophthalmopathy. That publication notes: A first-round RT-PCR of the TCR CDR3 used the HTBI primer set.

This receptor was obtained from a woman in her thirties with Graves disease. The starting material was peripheral blood mononuclear cells (PBMCs), obtained at new diagnosis, from a patient treated with antithyroid drugs.

CDR3 sequence: CSETSGSNEQYF. The CDR3 nucleotides are TGCAGTGAAACTAGCGGGAGCAACGAGCAGTACTTC. The chain is built from TRBV20-1 and TRBJ2-7; 11 bases fit TRBD2. Germline CDR1 is DFQATT and CDR2 is SNEGSKA (reference sequence). This CDR3 region has 12 residues. J was trimmed by 5 bases and V by 7 bases; bases with no gene match: 4.